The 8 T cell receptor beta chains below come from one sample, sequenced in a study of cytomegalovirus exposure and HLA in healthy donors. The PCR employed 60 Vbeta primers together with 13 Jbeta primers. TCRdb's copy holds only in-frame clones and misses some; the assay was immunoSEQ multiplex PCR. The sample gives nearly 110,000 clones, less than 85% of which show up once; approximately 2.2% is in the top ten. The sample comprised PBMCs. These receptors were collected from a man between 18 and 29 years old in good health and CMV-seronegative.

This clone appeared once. The CDR3 DNA is TGTGCCAGCAGTACCCGAAGGACTAAGGGCTATGGCTACACCTTC. Translating it yields CASSTRRTKGYGYTF. The V and J genes are TRBV6-1 and TRBJ1-2; unclear D gene. The germline CDR1 and CDR2 sequences are MNHNS and SASEGT. Trimming took off 5 bases at V and 4 bases at J, with 17 bases between the two ends. The CDR3 loop spans 15 amino acids.

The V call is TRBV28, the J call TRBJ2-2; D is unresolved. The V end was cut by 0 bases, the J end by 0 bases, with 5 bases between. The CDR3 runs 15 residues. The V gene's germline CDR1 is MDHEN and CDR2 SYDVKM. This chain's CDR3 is CASSLWQTNTGELFF. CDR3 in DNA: TGTGCCAGCAGTTTATGGCAGACGAACACCGGGGAGCTGTTTTTT.

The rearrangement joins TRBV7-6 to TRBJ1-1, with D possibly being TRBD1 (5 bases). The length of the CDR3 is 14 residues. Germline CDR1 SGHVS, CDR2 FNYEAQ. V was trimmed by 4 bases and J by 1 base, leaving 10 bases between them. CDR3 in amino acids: CASSSRGRNTEAFF. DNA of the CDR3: TGTGCCAGCAGCTCCCGGGGGAGGAACACTGAAGCTTTCTTT. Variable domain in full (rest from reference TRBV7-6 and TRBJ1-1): GAGVSQSPRYKVTKRGQDVALRCDPISGHVSLYWYRQALGQGPEFLTYFNYEAQQDKSGLPNDRFSAERPEGSISTLTIQRTEQRDSAMYRCASSSRGRNTEAFFGQGTRLTVV.

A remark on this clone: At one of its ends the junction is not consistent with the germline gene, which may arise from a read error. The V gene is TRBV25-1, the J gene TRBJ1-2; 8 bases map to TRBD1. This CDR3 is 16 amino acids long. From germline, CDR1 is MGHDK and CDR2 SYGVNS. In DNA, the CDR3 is TGTGCCAGCAGTGAGTCCGGGACAGGTCCTAACTATGGCTACCCCTTC. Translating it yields CASSESGTGPNYGYPF.

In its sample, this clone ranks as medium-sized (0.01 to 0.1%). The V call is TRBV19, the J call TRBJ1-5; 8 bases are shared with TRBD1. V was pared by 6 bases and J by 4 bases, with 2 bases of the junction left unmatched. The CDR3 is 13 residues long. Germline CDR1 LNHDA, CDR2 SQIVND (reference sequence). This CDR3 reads CASSDRGNQPQHF. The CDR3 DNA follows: TGTGCCAGTAGCGACAGGGGAAATCAGCCCCAGCATTTT.

DNA of the CDR3: TGTGCCACCCTTCGGGGGGCGCGGACCGGGGAGCTGTTTTTT. Translation: CATLRGARTGELFF. The V gene is TRBV10-3, the J gene TRBJ2-2, with D perhaps matching TRBD2 (7 bases). V lost 10 bases, J lost 5 bases, and 17 bases lay in between. This CDR3 region has 14 residues. The V gene's germline CDR1 is ENHRY and CDR2 SYGVKD.

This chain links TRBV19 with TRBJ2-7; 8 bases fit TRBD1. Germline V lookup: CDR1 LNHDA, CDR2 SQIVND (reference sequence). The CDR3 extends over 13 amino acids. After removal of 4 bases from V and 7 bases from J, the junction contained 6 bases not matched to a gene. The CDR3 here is CASSKDRGREQYF. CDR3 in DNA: TGTGCCAGTAGTAAAGACAGGGGACGAGAGCAGTACTTC.

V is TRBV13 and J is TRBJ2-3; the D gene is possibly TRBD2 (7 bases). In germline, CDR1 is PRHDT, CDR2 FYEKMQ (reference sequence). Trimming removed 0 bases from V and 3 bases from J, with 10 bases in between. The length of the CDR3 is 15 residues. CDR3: CASSLGAGATDTQYF. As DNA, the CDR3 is TGTGCCAGCAGCTTAGGGGCGGGGGCGACAGATACGCAGTATTTT.